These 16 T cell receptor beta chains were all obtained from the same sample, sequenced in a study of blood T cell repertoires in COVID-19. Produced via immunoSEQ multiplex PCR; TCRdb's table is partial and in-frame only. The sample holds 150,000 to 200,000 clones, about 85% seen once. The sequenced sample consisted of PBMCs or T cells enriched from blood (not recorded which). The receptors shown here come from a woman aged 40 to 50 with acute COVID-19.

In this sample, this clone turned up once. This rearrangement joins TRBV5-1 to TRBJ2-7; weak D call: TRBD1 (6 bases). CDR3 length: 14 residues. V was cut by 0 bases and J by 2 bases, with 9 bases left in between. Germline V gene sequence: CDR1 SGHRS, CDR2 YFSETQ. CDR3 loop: CASSLAQGAYEQYF. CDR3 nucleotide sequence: TGCGCCAGCAGCTTGGCACAGGGAGCCTACGAGCAGTACTTC.

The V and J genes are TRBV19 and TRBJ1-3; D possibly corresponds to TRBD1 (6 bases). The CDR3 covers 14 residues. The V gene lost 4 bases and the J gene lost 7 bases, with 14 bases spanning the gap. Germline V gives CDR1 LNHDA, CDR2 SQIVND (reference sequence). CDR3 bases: TGTGCCAGTAGTACGCCGGGACATGCGAACACCATATATTTT. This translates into CASSTPGHANTIYF.

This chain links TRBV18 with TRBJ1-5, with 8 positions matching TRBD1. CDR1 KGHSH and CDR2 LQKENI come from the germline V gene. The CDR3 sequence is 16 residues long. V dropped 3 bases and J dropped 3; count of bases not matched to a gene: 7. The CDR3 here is CASSPDRAASNQPQHF. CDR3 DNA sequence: TGTGCCAGCTCACCGGACAGGGCCGCTTCCAATCAGCCCCAGCATTTT.

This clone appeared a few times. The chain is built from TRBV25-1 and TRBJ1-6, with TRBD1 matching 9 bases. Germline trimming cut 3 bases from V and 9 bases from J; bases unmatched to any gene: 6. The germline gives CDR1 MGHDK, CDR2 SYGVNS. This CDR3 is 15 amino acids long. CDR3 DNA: TGTGCCAGCAGTGATGGCACAGGGGGCTCTTCACCCCTCCACTTT. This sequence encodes CASSDGTGGSSPLHF.

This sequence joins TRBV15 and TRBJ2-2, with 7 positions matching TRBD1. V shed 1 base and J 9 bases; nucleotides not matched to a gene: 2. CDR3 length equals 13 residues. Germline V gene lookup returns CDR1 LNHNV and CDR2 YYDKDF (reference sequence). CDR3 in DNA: TGTGCCACCAGCAGAGGAGGGGGCCGGGAGCTGTTTTTT. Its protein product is CATSRGGGRELFF.

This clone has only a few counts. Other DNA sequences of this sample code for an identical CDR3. CDR3 region: CASSLTGGTEAFF. As DNA, the CDR3 is TGTGCCAGCAGCTTAACCGGCGGGACTGAAGCTTTCTTT. This chain joins TRBV7-3 and TRBJ1-1; no definite D call. V was pared by 0 bases and J by 5 bases, with 7 bases between. This CDR3 has 13 residues. CDR1 SGHTA and CDR2 FQGTGA come from the germline V gene. The variable domain in full, completed from reference TRBV7-3 and TRBJ1-1, reads GAGVSQTPSNKVTEKGKYVELRCDPISGHTALYWYRQSLGQGPEFLIYFQGTGAADDSGLPNDRFFAVRPEGSVSTLKIQRTERGDSAVYLCASSLTGGTEAFFGQGTRLTVV.

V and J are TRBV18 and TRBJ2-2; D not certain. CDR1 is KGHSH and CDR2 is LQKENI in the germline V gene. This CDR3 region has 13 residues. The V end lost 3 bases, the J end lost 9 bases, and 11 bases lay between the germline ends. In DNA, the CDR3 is TGTGCCAGCTCACCGAACAGAAATCGGGAGCTGTTTTTT. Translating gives CASSPNRNRELFF.

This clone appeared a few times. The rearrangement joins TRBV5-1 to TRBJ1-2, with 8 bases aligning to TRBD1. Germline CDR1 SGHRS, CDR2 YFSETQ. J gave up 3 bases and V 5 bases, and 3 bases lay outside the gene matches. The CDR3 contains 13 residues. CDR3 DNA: TGCGCCAGCAGTCTGGACAGGGACTATGGCTACACCTTC. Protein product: CASSLDRDYGYTF.

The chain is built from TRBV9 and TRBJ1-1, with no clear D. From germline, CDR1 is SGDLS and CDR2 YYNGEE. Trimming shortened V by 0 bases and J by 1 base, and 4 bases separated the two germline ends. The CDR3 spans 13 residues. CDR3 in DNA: TGTGCCAGCAGCGTAGCTTCGAACACTGAAGCTTTCTTT. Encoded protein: CASSVASNTEAFF.

The CDR3 nucleotides read TGTGCCAGCTCACGCCAGGCCGTTTCAGGGGGCGGTGGCAATCAGCCCCAGCATTTT. It codes for CASSRQAVSGGGGNQPQHF. V usage is TRBV18 and J usage is TRBJ1-5; the match to TRBD1 covers 8 bases. V lost 4 bases and J lost 2; bases outside the gene matches: 16. This CDR3 comprises 19 residues. CDR1 KGHSH and CDR2 LQKENI come from the germline V gene.

DNA of the CDR3: TGTGCCAGTACCAACAGGGCTGGCACTGAAGCTTTCTTT. Translated, it gives CASTNRAGTEAFF. The chain carries TRBV19 and TRBJ1-1, with D tentatively TRBD1 (6 bases). From germline, CDR1 is LNHDA and CDR2 SQIVND (reference sequence). V lost 7 bases and J 4 bases, leaving 13 bases between the germline ends. The CDR3 contains 13 residues.

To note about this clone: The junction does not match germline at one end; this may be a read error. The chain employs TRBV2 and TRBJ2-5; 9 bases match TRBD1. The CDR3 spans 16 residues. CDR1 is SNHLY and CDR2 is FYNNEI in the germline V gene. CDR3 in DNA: TGTGCCAGCAGGGAAGAGGACAGGGGTCGGCAAGAGACCCAGTACTTC. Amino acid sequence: CASREEDRGRQETQYF.

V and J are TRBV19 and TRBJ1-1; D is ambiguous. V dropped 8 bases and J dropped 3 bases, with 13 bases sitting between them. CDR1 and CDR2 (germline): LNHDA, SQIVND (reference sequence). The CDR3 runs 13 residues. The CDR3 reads CASSSAGYTEAFF. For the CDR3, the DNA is TGTGCCAGTTCAAGTGCGGGGTACACTGAAGCTTTCTTT.

In DNA, the CDR3 is TGTGCCAGCAGTTACTCGGGACAGGGGACCAGTGGCTACACCTTC. It is translated as CASSYSGQGTSGYTF. The chain has TRBV6-6 and TRBJ1-2, with 10 bases aligning to TRBD1. Trimming cost V 0 bases and J 7 bases; bases outside gene matches: 5. The CDR3 runs 15 residues. The germline CDR1 and CDR2 sequences are MNHNY and SVGAGI (reference sequence).

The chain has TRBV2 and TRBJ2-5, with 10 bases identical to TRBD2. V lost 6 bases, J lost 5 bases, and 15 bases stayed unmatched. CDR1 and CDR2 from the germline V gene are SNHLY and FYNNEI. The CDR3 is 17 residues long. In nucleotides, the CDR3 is TGTGCCAGCAGAATTGCTAGCGGGAGAATGAGCGGGGAGACCCAGTACTTC. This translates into CASRIASGRMSGETQYF.

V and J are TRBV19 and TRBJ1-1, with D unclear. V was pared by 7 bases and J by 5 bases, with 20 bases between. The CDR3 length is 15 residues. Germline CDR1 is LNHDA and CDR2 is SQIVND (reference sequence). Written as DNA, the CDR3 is TGTGCCAGTACCGATACAAGGGCCGGGAATACTGAAGCTTTCTTT. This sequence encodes CASTDTRAGNTEAFF.